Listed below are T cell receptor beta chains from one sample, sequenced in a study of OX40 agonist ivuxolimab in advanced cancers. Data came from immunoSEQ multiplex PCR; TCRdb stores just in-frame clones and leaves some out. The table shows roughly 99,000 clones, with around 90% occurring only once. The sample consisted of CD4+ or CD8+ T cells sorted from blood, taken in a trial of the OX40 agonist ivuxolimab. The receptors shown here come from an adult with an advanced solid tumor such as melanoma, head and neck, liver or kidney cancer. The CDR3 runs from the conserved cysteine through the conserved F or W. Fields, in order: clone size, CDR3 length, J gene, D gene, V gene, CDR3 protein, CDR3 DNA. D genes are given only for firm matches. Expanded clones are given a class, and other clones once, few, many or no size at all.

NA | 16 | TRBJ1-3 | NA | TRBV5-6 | CASSLGHSSSGNTIYF | TGTGCCAGCAGCTTGGGACACAGCTCCTCTGGAAACACCATATATTTT
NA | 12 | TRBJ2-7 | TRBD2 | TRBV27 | CASSPTSGPSYF | TGTGCCAGCAGTCCCACTAGCGGCCCCTCATACTTC
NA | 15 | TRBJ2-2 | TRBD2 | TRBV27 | CASTDAGGSAGELFF | TGTGCCAGTACGGACGCGGGGGGCTCGGCCGGGGAGCTGTTTTTT
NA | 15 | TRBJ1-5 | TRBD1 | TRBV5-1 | CASSLGSGGSPPQHF | TGCGCCAGCAGCTTGGGATCAGGGGGCTCCCCCCCCCAGCATTTT
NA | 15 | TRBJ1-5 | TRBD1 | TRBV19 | CASSINRGIYQPQHF | TGTGCCAGTAGTATTAACAGGGGGATCTATCAGCCCCAGCATTTT
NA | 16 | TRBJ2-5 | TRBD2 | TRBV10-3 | CAISEGGTSGQETQYF | TGTGCCATCAGTGAGGGGGGGACTAGCGGCCAAGAGACCCAGTACTTC
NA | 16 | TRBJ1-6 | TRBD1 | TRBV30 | CAWSSWTGGGNSPLHF | TGTGCCTGGAGTTCTTGGACAGGGGGCGGTAATTCACCCCTCCACTTT
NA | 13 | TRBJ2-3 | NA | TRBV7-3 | CASSLRNPDTQYF | TGTGCCAGCAGCCTTCGAAACCCAGATACGCAGTATTTT
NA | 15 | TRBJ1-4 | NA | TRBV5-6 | CASSTGGTENEKLFF | TGTGCCAGCAGCACCGGTGGCACTGAAAATGAAAAACTGTTTTTT
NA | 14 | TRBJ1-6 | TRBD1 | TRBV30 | CAWSGQGADSPLHF | TGTGCCTGGAGTGGACAGGGGGCGGATTCACCCCTCCACTTT
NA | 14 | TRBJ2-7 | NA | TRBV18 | CASSPPSSSYEQYF | TGTGCCAGCTCACCCCCGAGCAGCTCCTACGAGCAGTACTTC
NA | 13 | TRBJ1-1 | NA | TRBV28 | CASSVDIDTEAFF | TGTGCCAGCAGCGTTGACATCGACACTGAAGCTTTCTTT
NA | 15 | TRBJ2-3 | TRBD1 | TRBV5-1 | CASWGQVGGTDTQYF | TGCGCCAGCTGGGGACAGGTTGGGGGCACAGATACGCAGTATTTT
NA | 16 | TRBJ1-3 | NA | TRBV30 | CAWNLGQGTAGNTIYF | TGTGCCTGGAACCTGGGTCAGGGCACTGCTGGAAACACCATATATTTT
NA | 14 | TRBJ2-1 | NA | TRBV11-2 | CASSPQGAGDEQFF | TGTGCCAGCAGCCCGCAGGGGGCGGGGGATGAGCAGTTCTTC
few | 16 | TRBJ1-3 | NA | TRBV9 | CASSVEDGSSGNTIYF | TGTGCCAGCAGCGTTGAGGACGGAAGCTCTGGAAACACCATATATTTT
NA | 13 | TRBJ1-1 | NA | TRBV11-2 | CASSLGGETEAFF | TGTGCCAGCAGCTTAGGGGGGGAGACTGAAGCTTTCTTT
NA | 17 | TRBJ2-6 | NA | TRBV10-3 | CAISDQEGAAGANVLTF | TGTGCCATCAGTGATCAGGAGGGGGCGGCCGGGGCCAACGTCCTGACTTTC
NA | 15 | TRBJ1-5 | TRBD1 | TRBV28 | CAGGQGVNSNQPQHF | TGTGCCGGAGGACAGGGGGTGAATAGCAATCAGCCCCAGCATTTT
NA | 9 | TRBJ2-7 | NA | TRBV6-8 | CASSPLTYF | TGTGCCAGCAGTCCTCTCACGTACTTC
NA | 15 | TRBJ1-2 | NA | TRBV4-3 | CASSQSVVRGVGYTF | TGCGCCAGCAGCCAATCTGTGGTGCGGGGTGTGGGCTACACCTTC
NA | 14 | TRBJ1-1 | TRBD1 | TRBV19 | CASSRGQLNTEAFF | TGTGCCAGTAGTAGGGGACAGTTGAACACTGAAGCTTTCTTT
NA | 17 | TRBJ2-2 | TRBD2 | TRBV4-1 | CASSRVAGGVDTGELFF | TGCGCCAGCAGCCGGGTAGCGGGAGGGGTAGACACCGGGGAGCTGTTTTTT
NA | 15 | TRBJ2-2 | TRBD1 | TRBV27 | CASRSGQVQTGELFF | TGTGCCAGCAGAAGTGGACAGGTCCAAACCGGGGAGCTGTTTTTT
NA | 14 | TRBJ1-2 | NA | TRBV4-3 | CASSQDSHNYGYTF | TGCGCCAGCAGCCAAGACTCGCACAACTATGGCTACACCTTC
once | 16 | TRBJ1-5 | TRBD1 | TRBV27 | CASSLGDRGPNQPQHF | TGTGCCAGCAGTTTGGGGGACAGGGGGCCTAATCAGCCCCAGCATTTT
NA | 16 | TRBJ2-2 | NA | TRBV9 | CASSSRTYFLIGELFF | TGTGCCAGCAGCTCAAGGACTTACTTCTTGATCGGGGAGCTGTTTTTT
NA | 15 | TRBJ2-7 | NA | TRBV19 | CASSIDLVSSYEQYF | TGTGCCAGTAGTATAGATTTGGTATCTTCCTACGAGCAGTACTTC
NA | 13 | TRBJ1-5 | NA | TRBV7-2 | CASCRDSNQPQHF | TGTGCCAGTTGTAGGGATAGCAATCAGCCCCAGCATTTT
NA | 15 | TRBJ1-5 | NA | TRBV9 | CASSGGQGSNQPQHF | TGTGCCAGCAGCGGGGGACAAGGTAGCAATCAGCCCCAGCATTTT
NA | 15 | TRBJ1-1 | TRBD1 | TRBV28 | CASSGPGQGDTEAFF | TGTGCCAGCAGTGGCCCGGGACAGGGAGATACTGAAGCTTTCTTT
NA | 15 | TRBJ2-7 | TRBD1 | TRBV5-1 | CASSFAVTGIYEQYF | TGCGCCAGCAGCTTCGCCGTGACAGGGATCTACGAGCAGTACTTC
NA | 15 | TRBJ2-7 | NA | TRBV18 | CASSPSRTEMGEQYF | TGTGCCAGCTCACCATCTCGGACAGAAATGGGCGAGCAGTACTTC
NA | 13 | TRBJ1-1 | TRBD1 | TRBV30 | CAWSVDRGSEAFF | TGTGCCTGGAGTGTAGACAGGGGCAGCGAAGCTTTCTTT
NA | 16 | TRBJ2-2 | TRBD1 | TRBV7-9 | CASSRTGQGASGELFF | TGTGCCAGCAGCCGCACTGGACAGGGGGCGTCCGGGGAGCTGTTTTTT
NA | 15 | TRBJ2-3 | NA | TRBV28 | CASSPRALGTDTQYF | TGTGCCAGCAGTCCCAGGGCTCTTGGCACAGATACGCAGTATTTT
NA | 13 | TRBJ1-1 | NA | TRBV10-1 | CASSPGGDTEAFF | TGCGCCAGCAGCCCCGGGGGGGACACTGAAGCTTTCTTT
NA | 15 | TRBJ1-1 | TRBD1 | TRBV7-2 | CASSLQGQVNTEAFF | TGTGCCAGCAGCTTACAGGGACAGGTGAACACTGAAGCTTTCTTT
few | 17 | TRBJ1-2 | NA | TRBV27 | CASRRVFDSERLHGYTF | TGTGCCAGCAGGAGGGTCTTCGACAGCGAACGCCTCCATGGCTACACCTTC
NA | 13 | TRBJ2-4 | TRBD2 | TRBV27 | CASSFGEGNIQYF | TGTGCCAGCAGTTTCGGGGAGGGAAACATTCAGTACTTC
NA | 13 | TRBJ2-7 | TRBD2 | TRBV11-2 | CASSLESSGRWYF | TGTGCCAGCAGCTTAGAGTCTAGCGGGAGATGGTACTTC
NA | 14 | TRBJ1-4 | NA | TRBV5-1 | CASSLGQDNEKLFF | TGCGCCAGCAGCTTGGGGCAGGATAATGAAAAACTGTTTTTT
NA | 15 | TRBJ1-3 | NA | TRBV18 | CASSPTRLTGNTIYF | TGTGCCAGCTCACCAACCAGGCTTACTGGAAACACCATATATTTT
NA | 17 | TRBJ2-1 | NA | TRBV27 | CASSSLALARGYNEQFF | TGTGCCAGCAGTTCCCTCGCCCTAGCCAGGGGCTACAATGAGCAGTTCTTC
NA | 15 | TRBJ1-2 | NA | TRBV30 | CALPAGTSANYGYTF | TGTGCCCTCCCTGCGGGCACGTCCGCTAACTATGGCTACACCTTC
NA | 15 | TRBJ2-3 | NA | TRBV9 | CASSVGDRSTDTQYF | TGTGCCAGCAGCGTAGGAGATCGCAGCACAGATACGCAGTATTTT
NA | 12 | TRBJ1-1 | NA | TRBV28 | CASSLVHTEAFF | TGTGCCAGCAGTTTGGTCCACACTGAAGCTTTCTTT
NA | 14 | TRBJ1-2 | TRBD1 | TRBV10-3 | CAISEPGQGEGYTF | TGTGCCATCAGTGAACCGGGACAGGGAGAAGGCTACACCTTC
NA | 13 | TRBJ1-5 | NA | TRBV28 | CASRDSSNQPQHF | TGTGCCAGCAGGGACAGTAGCAATCAGCCCCAGCATTTT